These T cell receptor beta chains were read from a single sample in a study of CD8 T cells in ankylosing spondylitis. TCRdb used MiXCR to reprocess the 5' RACE reads, holding one entry per CDR3 protein. The sample records roughly 100,000 distinct CDR3 sequences, 24% being singletons. The sequenced material came from synovial fluid, either unsorted or a sorted T cell fraction (not recorded which). The receptors shown here come from a male donor with ankylosing spondylitis. Each CDR3 is given with its conserved first and last residue. Each record gives: clone size, V gene, D gene, J gene, CDR3 DNA, CDR3 protein. D genes are given only for firm matches. Size is omitted from some rows. Given values are once, few, many or a class for expanded clones.

clone size: NA
V gene: TRBV6-4
D gene: NA
J gene: TRBJ2-5
CDR3 DNA: TGTGCCAGCAGTCAGTCGATTCCTACAGGGGGTAGTTCTAGCGGGAATCAAGAGACCCAGTACTTC
CDR3 protein: CASSQSIPTGGSSSGNQETQYF

clone size: few
V gene: TRBV27
D gene: NA
J gene: TRBJ2-5
CDR3 DNA: TGTGCCAGCAGTCTACGACTCCACCTTGGGACCCAGTACTTC
CDR3 protein: CASSLRLHLGTQYF

clone size: NA
V gene: TRBV11-2
D gene: NA
J gene: TRBJ2-5
CDR3 DNA: TGTGCCAGCAGCGCCGGACCCGGCGGGGAGACCCAGTACTTC
CDR3 protein: CASSAGPGGETQYF

clone size: many
V gene: TRBV7-6
D gene: TRBD2
J gene: TRBJ2-7
CDR3 DNA: TGTGCCAGCAGCCCCCAAGAACCACTAGCGGCGATAAGCTCCTACGAGCAGTACTTC
CDR3 protein: CASSPQEPLAAISSYEQYF

clone size: NA
V gene: TRBV7-9
D gene: NA
J gene: TRBJ2-1
CDR3 DNA: TGTGCCAGCAGCTTAGCTACAGAGTTCAATGAGCAGTTCTTC
CDR3 protein: CASSLATEFNEQFF

clone size: NA
V gene: TRBV15
D gene: NA
J gene: TRBJ2-2
CDR3 DNA: TGTGCCACCAGCACCCCACCCCTCGGGGGCGCGGACACCGGGGAGCTGTTTTTT
CDR3 protein: CATSTPPLGGADTGELFF

clone size: NA
V gene: TRBV5-6
D gene: NA
J gene: TRBJ2-1
CDR3 DNA: TGTGCCAGCAGGGACCTCCAAAATGAGCAGTTCTTC
CDR3 protein: CASRDLQNEQFF

clone size: NA
V gene: TRBV9
D gene: TRBD2
J gene: TRBJ2-7
CDR3 DNA: TGTGCCAGCAGCCCCAGCGGGAGCTGGTACGAGCAGTACTTC
CDR3 protein: CASSPSGSWYEQYF

clone size: few
V gene: TRBV20-1
D gene: NA
J gene: TRBJ1-1
CDR3 DNA: TGCAGTGCTAGTCGAGACACTGAAGCTTTCTTT
CDR3 protein: CSASRDTEAFF

clone size: few
V gene: TRBV19
D gene: NA
J gene: TRBJ2-1
CDR3 DNA: TGTGCCAGTACGGTGGGATCGCTATACAATGAGCAGTTCTTC
CDR3 protein: CASTVGSLYNEQFF

clone size: NA
V gene: TRBV12-3/TRBV12-4
D gene: NA
J gene: TRBJ1-3
CDR3 DNA: TGTGCCAGCAGTTTAGGGCCCCTGACTCGAAACACCATATATTTT
CDR3 protein: CASSLGPLTRNTIYF

clone size: NA
V gene: TRBV4-1
D gene: NA
J gene: TRBJ1-4
CDR3 DNA: TGCGCCAGCAGCCTCGGGGGGGATATCGGAAAACAGTTTTTT
CDR3 protein: CASSLGGDIGKQFF

clone size: few
V gene: TRBV7-9
D gene: NA
J gene: TRBJ2-1
CDR3 DNA: TGTGCCATAGCCCGATCCTCCTACAATGAGCAGTTCTTC
CDR3 protein: CAIARSSYNEQFF

clone size: NA
V gene: TRBV5-1
D gene: NA
J gene: TRBJ2-1
CDR3 DNA: TGCGCCAGCAGCTTCGGGACCCCCGGGAACAATGAGCAGTTCTTC
CDR3 protein: CASSFGTPGNNEQFF

clone size: few
V gene: TRBV24-1
D gene: TRBD1
J gene: TRBJ2-2
CDR3 DNA: TGTGCCACCAGTGACGGACAGGTGGGCACCGGGGAGCTGTTTTTT
CDR3 protein: CATSDGQVGTGELFF

clone size: NA
V gene: TRBV5-6
D gene: NA
J gene: TRBJ2-7
CDR3 DNA: TGTGCCAGCAGCAGTTTCGGGTTTTACGACGAGCAGTACTTC
CDR3 protein: CASSSFGFYDEQYF

clone size: few
V gene: TRBV24-1
D gene: NA
J gene: TRBJ2-1
CDR3 DNA: TGTGCCACCATGGCCGGGAGTGTGGGCAATGAGCAGTTCTTC
CDR3 protein: CATMAGSVGNEQFF

clone size: few
V gene: TRBV24-1
D gene: TRBD2
J gene: TRBJ2-1
CDR3 DNA: TGTGCCACCAGTGATTTTATGACTAGCGGGAGTATGAATGAGCAGTTCTTC
CDR3 protein: CATSDFMTSGSMNEQFF

clone size: NA
V gene: TRBV12-3/TRBV12-4
D gene: NA
J gene: TRBJ2-7
CDR3 DNA: TGTGCCAGCAGTGACACGACAGTTGCCTACGAGCAGTACTTC
CDR3 protein: CASSDTTVAYEQYF

clone size: few
V gene: TRBV11-2
D gene: TRBD1
J gene: TRBJ1-4
CDR3 DNA: TGTGCCAGCAGCTTACAAGGACAGGGAGTAACTGAAAAACTGTTTTTT
CDR3 protein: CASSLQGQGVTEKLFF

clone size: many
V gene: TRBV20-1
D gene: TRBD2
J gene: TRBJ2-1
CDR3 DNA: TGCAGTGCTAGAGACAGCGGGAGGGCCTACAATGAGCAGTTCTTC
CDR3 protein: CSARDSGRAYNEQFF

clone size: NA
V gene: TRBV18
D gene: NA
J gene: TRBJ1-5
CDR3 DNA: TGTGCCAGCTCAGCTGGGGACAATCAGCCCCAGCATTTT
CDR3 protein: CASSAGDNQPQHF

clone size: many
V gene: TRBV7-2
D gene: NA
J gene: TRBJ2-7
CDR3 DNA: TGTGCCAGCAGCTTGTTCGCGGGCCTCTCCTACGAGCAGTACTTC
CDR3 protein: CASSLFAGLSYEQYF

clone size: NA
V gene: TRBV11-2
D gene: NA
J gene: TRBJ2-1
CDR3 DNA: TGTGCCAGCAGCCCCACCGGGATCTCCTACAATGAGCAGTTCTTC
CDR3 protein: CASSPTGISYNEQFF

clone size: NA
V gene: TRBV19
D gene: TRBD1
J gene: TRBJ2-5
CDR3 DNA: TGTGCCAGTAGTCCCCGACAGGGAATGGGGACCCAGTACTTC
CDR3 protein: CASSPRQGMGTQYF

clone size: NA
V gene: TRBV12-3/TRBV12-4
D gene: NA
J gene: TRBJ2-7
CDR3 DNA: TGTGCCAGCAGCACAGGGTTTACCTACGAGCAGTACTTC
CDR3 protein: CASSTGFTYEQYF

clone size: NA
V gene: TRBV12-3/TRBV12-4
D gene: TRBD1
J gene: TRBJ2-2
CDR3 DNA: TGTGCCAGCAGTTTAGTGGGGACAGGAGACACCGGGGAGCTGTTTTTT
CDR3 protein: CASSLVGTGDTGELFF

clone size: NA
V gene: TRBV10-2
D gene: NA
J gene: TRBJ2-7
CDR3 DNA: TGCGCCAGCAGTTACGCGAACGAGCAGTACTTC
CDR3 protein: CASSYANEQYF

clone size: once
V gene: TRBV12-3/TRBV12-4
D gene: TRBD1
J gene: TRBJ1-1
CDR3 DNA: TGTGCCAGCAGTTTGGGCAGGGGGCACACTGAAGCTTTCTTT
CDR3 protein: CASSLGRGHTEAFF

clone size: many
V gene: TRBV3-1
D gene: NA
J gene: TRBJ1-4
CDR3 DNA: TGTGCCAGCAGCCAAGATCGGGGTGAAAAACTGTTTTTT
CDR3 protein: CASSQDRGEKLFF

clone size: NA
V gene: TRBV11-2
D gene: TRBD2
J gene: TRBJ2-1
CDR3 DNA: TGTGCCAGCAGCTGGGGATCTGGCGGGAGGGCAGGAGATGAGCAGTTCTTC
CDR3 protein: CASSWGSGGRAGDEQFF

clone size: few
V gene: TRBV11-2
D gene: NA
J gene: TRBJ2-5
CDR3 DNA: TGTGCCAGCAGCTTAGGGACACCTATACAAGAGACCCAGTACTTC
CDR3 protein: CASSLGTPIQETQYF

clone size: few
V gene: TRBV3-1
D gene: NA
J gene: TRBJ2-3
CDR3 DNA: TGTGCCAGCAGCCAGGGGCTTGGGGACACAGATACGCAGTATTTT
CDR3 protein: CASSQGLGDTDTQYF

clone size: few
V gene: TRBV19
D gene: NA
J gene: TRBJ2-5
CDR3 DNA: TGTGCCAGTAGGAGCACGCAGATGTCCCAAGAGACCCAGTACTTC
CDR3 protein: CASRSTQMSQETQYF